The rows below give T cell receptor beta chains drawn from one sample of a study of T cell repertoires in ileal Crohn's disease. This table comes from immunoSEQ multiplex PCR, and its TCRdb copy is limited to in-frame clones, with some not included. The sample lists more than 11,000 clones, approximately 78% occurring once. Sequencing used ileal tissue. These receptors came from an adult with Crohn's disease. The CDR3 runs from the conserved cysteine through the conserved F or W. A D gene is named only where the DNA matches it firmly. Clone size, where shown, is once, few, many, or a class for clones that have expanded.

j_call: TRBJ2-1
clone_size: NA
d_call: NA
v_call: TRBV21-1
cdr3_aa: CASSKYRVHNEQFF
cdr3_nt: TGTGCCAGCAGCAAATACCGCGTGCACAATGAGCAGTTCTTC

j_call: TRBJ2-7
clone_size: NA
d_call: NA
v_call: TRBV6-5
cdr3_aa: CASTPLDSSSYEQYF
cdr3_nt: TGTGCCAGCACCCCCTTGGACAGTAGTTCCTACGAGCAGTACTTC

j_call: TRBJ2-7
clone_size: NA
d_call: TRBD1
v_call: TRBV10-3
cdr3_aa: CAIRGQGYEQYF
cdr3_nt: TGTGCCATCAGGGGACAGGGGTACGAGCAGTACTTC

j_call: TRBJ2-5
clone_size: NA
d_call: NA
v_call: TRBV30
cdr3_aa: CAWTPGGAKTQYF
cdr3_nt: TGTGCCTGGACTCCCGGAGGCGCAAAGACCCAGTACTTC

j_call: TRBJ2-7
clone_size: NA
d_call: TRBD1
v_call: TRBV7-2
cdr3_aa: CASSLEDRGLYEQYF
cdr3_nt: TGTGCCAGCAGCTTAGAGGACAGGGGCCTTTACGAGCAGTACTTC

j_call: TRBJ2-7
clone_size: NA
d_call: TRBD1
v_call: TRBV29-1
cdr3_aa: CSVVAWDRRDSYEQYF
cdr3_nt: TGCAGCGTTGTCGCTTGGGACAGGCGCGACTCCTACGAGCAGTACTTC

j_call: TRBJ2-5
clone_size: NA
d_call: NA
v_call: TRBV5-1
cdr3_aa: CASSRQQETQYF
cdr3_nt: TGCGCCAGCAGTCGACAGCAAGAGACCCAGTACTTC

j_call: TRBJ2-2
clone_size: NA
d_call: NA
v_call: TRBV15
cdr3_aa: CATSSRKETNTGELFF
cdr3_nt: TGTGCCACCAGCTCGAGAAAGGAGACGAACACCGGGGAGCTGTTTTTT

j_call: TRBJ2-7
clone_size: NA
d_call: TRBD1
v_call: TRBV4-1
cdr3_aa: CASSQPGTGAYEQYF
cdr3_nt: TGCGCCAGCAGCCAACCCGGGACAGGGGCCTACGAGCAGTACTTC

j_call: TRBJ1-2
clone_size: NA
d_call: NA
v_call: TRBV6-5
cdr3_aa: CASSYYRGTYGYTF
cdr3_nt: TGTGCCAGCAGTTACTATAGGGGTACCTATGGCTACACCTTC

j_call: TRBJ2-2
clone_size: NA
d_call: NA
v_call: TRBV5-1
cdr3_aa: CASSLVGATGELFF
cdr3_nt: TGCGCCAGCAGCTTGGTGGGGGCCACCGGGGAGCTGTTTTTT

j_call: TRBJ2-2
clone_size: once
d_call: NA
v_call: TRBV6-4
cdr3_aa: CASSETDTGELFF
cdr3_nt: TGTGCCAGCAGTGAAACGGACACCGGGGAGCTGTTTTTT

j_call: TRBJ1-2
clone_size: NA
d_call: NA
v_call: TRBV28
cdr3_aa: CASSSPGRGFYGYTF
cdr3_nt: TGTGCCAGCAGTTCCCCGGGTCGAGGATTCTATGGCTACACCTTC

j_call: TRBJ1-5
clone_size: NA
d_call: NA
v_call: TRBV18
cdr3_aa: CASSPLDSPEVTQHF
cdr3_nt: TGTGCCAGCTCACCACTAGACTCCCCGGAGGTAACCCAGCATTTT

j_call: TRBJ1-5
clone_size: NA
d_call: TRBD1
v_call: TRBV6-1
cdr3_aa: CASSMDRDQPQHF
cdr3_nt: TGTGCCAGCAGTATGGACAGGGACCAGCCCCAGCATTTT

j_call: TRBJ2-7
clone_size: NA
d_call: TRBD1
v_call: TRBV28
cdr3_aa: CASSYKQGEYSYEQYF
cdr3_nt: TGTGCCAGCAGTTATAAACAGGGGGAATACTCCTACGAGCAGTACTTC

j_call: TRBJ1-1
clone_size: NA
d_call: NA
v_call: TRBV28
cdr3_aa: CASRPPGSMNTEAFF
cdr3_nt: TGTGCCAGCAGGCCCCCCGGGTCCATGAACACTGAAGCTTTCTTT

j_call: TRBJ2-5
clone_size: NA
d_call: NA
v_call: TRBV5-6
cdr3_aa: CASSSVQRETQYF
cdr3_nt: TGTGCCAGCAGCTCGGTTCAGCGGGAGACCCAGTACTTC

j_call: TRBJ2-7
clone_size: NA
d_call: NA
v_call: TRBV19
cdr3_aa: CASSIDGRVSSYEQYF
cdr3_nt: TGTGCCAGTAGTATAGACGGCAGGGTTAGCTCCTACGAGCAGTACTTC

j_call: TRBJ1-1
clone_size: NA
d_call: NA
v_call: TRBV30
cdr3_aa: CAWSGSEVTEAFF
cdr3_nt: TGTGCCTGGAGTGGCTCCGAGGTTACTGAAGCTTTCTTT

j_call: TRBJ1-1
clone_size: NA
d_call: TRBD1
v_call: TRBV7-8
cdr3_aa: CASSYRTGLRVRAFF
cdr3_nt: TGTGCCAGCAGCTACAGGACAGGCTTGAGAGTTCGAGCTTTCTTT

j_call: TRBJ2-7
clone_size: NA
d_call: TRBD2
v_call: TRBV5-4
cdr3_aa: CASSHPQSGGHSYEQYF
cdr3_nt: TGTGCCAGCAGCCACCCCCAAAGCGGGGGCCACTCCTACGAGCAGTACTTC

j_call: TRBJ1-1
clone_size: NA
d_call: NA
v_call: TRBV2
cdr3_aa: CASTSSMNTEAFF
cdr3_nt: TGTGCCAGCACTTCAAGCATGAACACTGAAGCTTTCTTT

j_call: TRBJ2-7
clone_size: NA
d_call: NA
v_call: TRBV19
cdr3_aa: CASTDRFEQYF
cdr3_nt: TGTGCCAGTACCGACAGGTTCGAGCAGTACTTC

j_call: TRBJ2-3
clone_size: NA
d_call: NA
v_call: TRBV5-5
cdr3_aa: CASSLISGTPGTTDTQYF
cdr3_nt: TGTGCCAGCAGCCTAATATCAGGGACTCCGGGTACCACAGATACGCAGTATTTT

j_call: TRBJ2-5
clone_size: once
d_call: NA
v_call: TRBV7-2
cdr3_aa: CASSLAMSGLRGRQETQYF
cdr3_nt: TGTGCCAGCAGCTTAGCAATGTCGGGACTCCGCGGACGGCAAGAGACCCAGTACTTC

j_call: TRBJ2-7
clone_size: once
d_call: TRBD1
v_call: TRBV28
cdr3_aa: CASSPTRDRGLNEQYF
cdr3_nt: TGTGCCAGCAGCCCGACCCGGGACAGGGGTCTCAACGAGCAGTACTTC

j_call: TRBJ2-7
clone_size: NA
d_call: TRBD1
v_call: TRBV5-1
cdr3_aa: CASSTGGFPYEQYF
cdr3_nt: TGCGCCAGCAGCACAGGGGGTTTCCCCTACGAGCAGTACTTC

j_call: TRBJ2-7
clone_size: NA
d_call: NA
v_call: TRBV7-3
cdr3_aa: CASSQGPADYEQYF
cdr3_nt: TGTGCCAGCAGCCAGGGCCCGGCCGACTACGAGCAGTACTTC

j_call: TRBJ2-7
clone_size: NA
d_call: NA
v_call: TRBV21-1
cdr3_aa: CASSIWDTSYEQYF
cdr3_nt: TGTGCCAGCAGCATCTGGGACACATCCTACGAGCAGTACTTC

j_call: TRBJ2-7
clone_size: once
d_call: NA
v_call: TRBV29-1
cdr3_aa: CSAGDAYEQYF
cdr3_nt: TGCAGCGCAGGGGACGCCTACGAGCAGTACTTC

j_call: TRBJ1-6
clone_size: NA
d_call: NA
v_call: TRBV30
cdr3_aa: CAWSVPGAGSPLHF
cdr3_nt: TGTGCCTGGAGTGTACCAGGGGCAGGGTCACCCCTCCACTTT

j_call: TRBJ1-1
clone_size: NA
d_call: NA
v_call: TRBV7-2
cdr3_aa: CASSGGMITEAFF
cdr3_nt: TGTGCCAGCAGCGGAGGGATGATCACTGAAGCTTTCTTT

j_call: TRBJ2-7
clone_size: NA
d_call: TRBD2
v_call: TRBV19
cdr3_aa: CASSRTSGYEQYF
cdr3_nt: TGTGCCAGTAGTCGGACTAGCGGTTACGAGCAGTACTTC

j_call: TRBJ2-7
clone_size: NA
d_call: NA
v_call: TRBV30
cdr3_aa: CAWSNSYEQYF
cdr3_nt: TGTGCCTGGAGTAACAGCTACGAGCAGTACTTC

j_call: TRBJ1-1
clone_size: NA
d_call: NA
v_call: TRBV10-3
cdr3_aa: CAIKTGRNTEAFF
cdr3_nt: TGTGCCATCAAGACAGGACGGAACACTGAAGCTTTCTTT

j_call: TRBJ2-7
clone_size: NA
d_call: NA
v_call: TRBV29-1
cdr3_aa: CSVVPGDRYYEQYF
cdr3_nt: TGCAGCGTTGTCCCCGGTGACAGATACTACGAGCAGTACTTC

j_call: TRBJ2-3
clone_size: NA
d_call: TRBD2
v_call: TRBV5-1
cdr3_aa: CASSVLAGGPTDTQYF
cdr3_nt: TGCGCCAGCAGCGTTCTAGCGGGGGGGCCTACAGATACGCAGTATTTT

j_call: TRBJ1-1
clone_size: few
d_call: NA
v_call: TRBV11-3
cdr3_aa: CASSSTAGYTEAFF
cdr3_nt: TGTGCCAGCAGCTCGACAGCAGGTTACACTGAAGCTTTCTTT

j_call: TRBJ2-7
clone_size: NA
d_call: NA
v_call: TRBV28
cdr3_aa: CASTQAGSYEQYF
cdr3_nt: TGTGCCAGCACCCAAGCAGGCTCCTACGAGCAGTACTTC

j_call: TRBJ1-1
clone_size: NA
d_call: NA
v_call: TRBV28
cdr3_aa: CASSPPRPGFTEAFF
cdr3_nt: TGTGCCAGCAGCCCCCCTCGGCCAGGCTTCACTGAAGCTTTCTTT

j_call: TRBJ2-1
clone_size: NA
d_call: NA
v_call: TRBV7-6
cdr3_aa: CASSVGGAGNEQFF
cdr3_nt: TGTGCCAGCAGCGTTGGCGGGGCGGGTAATGAGCAGTTCTTC

j_call: TRBJ1-1
clone_size: NA
d_call: NA
v_call: TRBV2
cdr3_aa: CASGGGTEAFF
cdr3_nt: TGTGCCAGTGGGGGAGGCACTGAAGCTTTCTTT

j_call: TRBJ2-2
clone_size: NA
d_call: TRBD1
v_call: TRBV6-6
cdr3_aa: CASSRQGDTGELFF
cdr3_nt: TGTGCCAGCAGTAGGCAGGGGGACACCGGGGAGCTGTTTTTT

j_call: TRBJ1-4
clone_size: NA
d_call: NA
v_call: TRBV7-9
cdr3_aa: CASSLGGRNEKLFF
cdr3_nt: TGTGCCAGCAGCTTGGGTGGGCGCAATGAAAAACTGTTTTTT

j_call: TRBJ2-1
clone_size: few
d_call: TRBD1
v_call: TRBV7-9
cdr3_aa: CASSLTGATNEQFF
cdr3_nt: TGTGCCAGCAGCTTAACAGGGGCGACCAATGAGCAGTTCTTC

j_call: TRBJ1-2
clone_size: NA
d_call: TRBD1
v_call: TRBV19
cdr3_aa: CASRLEGTGLANYGYTF
cdr3_nt: TGTGCCAGTAGACTGGAAGGGACAGGGCTCGCTAACTATGGCTACACCTTC

j_call: TRBJ2-1
clone_size: NA
d_call: TRBD2
v_call: TRBV11-3
cdr3_aa: CASSLAGGPNEQFF
cdr3_nt: TGTGCCAGCAGCCTAGCGGGGGGGCCCAATGAGCAGTTCTTC

j_call: TRBJ1-1
clone_size: NA
d_call: NA
v_call: TRBV6-5
cdr3_aa: CASNAQNTEAFF
cdr3_nt: TGTGCCAGTAACGCACAGAACACTGAAGCTTTCTTT

j_call: TRBJ2-2
clone_size: NA
d_call: NA
v_call: TRBV5-1
cdr3_aa: CASTPGVSGNTGELFF
cdr3_nt: TGCGCCAGCACCCCGGGGGTTTCAGGGAACACCGGGGAGCTGTTTTTT

j_call: TRBJ2-2
clone_size: NA
d_call: TRBD2
v_call: TRBV9
cdr3_aa: CASSALAGGLETGELFF
cdr3_nt: TGTGCCAGCAGTGCGCTGGCGGGGGGGCTGGAAACCGGGGAGCTGTTTTTT